The 30 T cell receptor beta chains in this list originate from one sample, sequenced in a study of cytomegalovirus exposure and HLA in healthy donors. This PCR relied on a set of 60 Vbeta primers and 13 Jbeta primers. Only in-frame clones appear in the TCRdb table, and some are missing; sequencing was by immunoSEQ multiplex PCR. The sample holds around 180,000 clones, 80% to 90% seen once. The sequenced material came from PBMCs. These TCRs come from a male donor in good health and CMV-seronegative.

This clone occurred a few times. The chain has TRBV6-5 and TRBJ1-1; TRBD1 agrees at 7 bases. Germline CDR1 and CDR2: MNHEY and SVGAGI. V lost 6 bases to trimming and J lost 1 base; unmatched junction nucleotides: 5. The CDR3 has 14 amino acids. CDR3 sequence (DNA): TGTGCCAGCAGGAGGGGGCATGGGAACACTGAAGCTTTCTTT. As protein: CASRRGHGNTEAFF.

This sequence joins TRBV5-1 and TRBJ2-1; TRBD2 agrees at 11 bases. V lost 3 bases, J lost 6 bases, and 5 bases stayed unmatched. Per the germline V gene, CDR1 is SGHRS and CDR2 is YFSETQ. The CDR3 covers 15 residues. CDR3 residues: CASSSLAGVSNEQFF. In DNA form, the CDR3 reads TGCGCCAGCAGCTCACTAGCGGGAGTGAGCAATGAGCAGTTCTTC.

CDR3 sequence reads: CASSRFTPRTGNYGYTF. The CDR3 bases are TGTGCCAGCAGTCGATTTACACCCCGCACAGGAAACTATGGCTACACCTTC. The rearrangement joins TRBV27 to TRBJ1-2; a weak D match, TRBD1 (5 bases). V was cut by 5 bases and J by 2 bases, with 21 bases left in between. The CDR3 consists of 17 residues. Germline V gene data show CDR1 as MNHEY and CDR2 as SMNVEV (reference sequence).

This rearrangement joins TRBV6-5 to TRBJ2-5; 9 positions match TRBD2. V trimming: 6 bases; J trimming: 7 bases; junction bases outside the gene matches: 9. Per the germline V gene, CDR1 is MNHEY and CDR2 is SVGAGI. The CDR3 is 14 amino acids. The CDR3 loop reads CASSPGTSSGTQYF. The CDR3 DNA reads as TGTGCCAGCAGCCCCGGGACTAGCTCCGGGACCCAGTACTTC.

The chain has TRBV6-6 and TRBJ2-7, with a possible D match to TRBD1 (5 bases). The CDR3 runs to 14 residues. V lost 2 bases and J lost 6, with 14 bases in between. The germline V gene has CDR1 MNHNY and CDR2 SVGAGI (reference sequence). CDR3 sequence (DNA): TGTGCCAGCAGTTACACCGAACAGGTATCCGAGCAGTACTTC. Encoded protein: CASSYTEQVSEQYF.

This clone was counted between two and nine times. CDR3 in amino acids: CASTGQGYNYGYTF. Here the CDR3 DNA reads TGTGCCAGCACCGGACAGGGTTATAACTATGGCTACACCTTC. The rearrangement joins TRBV7-9 to TRBJ1-2; 8 bases align to TRBD1. The J segment lost 1 base and the V segment lost 7 bases, leaving 5 bases of the junction unmatched. The CDR3 has 14 residues. Germline-derived CDR1 and CDR2 are SEHNR and FQNEAQ (reference sequence).

V and J are TRBV9 and TRBJ1-2; 11 bases fit TRBD1. CDR3 size: 15 residues. Trimming at V came to 4 bases and at J to 2 bases, leaving 4 bases not matched to a gene. In germline, CDR1 is SGDLS, CDR2 YYNGEE. DNA for the CDR3: TGTGCCAGCAGCCCCCGGACAGGGGGCAACTATGGCTACACCTTC. Its translation is CASSPRTGGNYGYTF.

In the case of this clone: Distinct nucleotide sequences in the sample also encode this CDR3. The chain links TRBV6-5 to TRBJ2-7; tentatively, D is TRBD1 (6 bases). The length of the CDR3 is 14 residues. Germline V gene sequence: CDR1 MNHEY, CDR2 SVGAGI. Trimming removed 5 bases at V and 0 bases at J, with 11 bases between. The CDR3 region is CASSTGTSSYEQYF. CDR3 DNA: TGTGCCAGCAGTACAGGGACGAGCTCCTACGAGCAGTACTTC.

This chain joins TRBV19 and TRBJ2-5, with 8 nucleotides matching TRBD1. J gave up 0 bases and V 7 bases, and 4 bases lay outside the gene matches. Germline V gene data show CDR1 as LNHDA and CDR2 as SQIVND (reference sequence). This CDR3 is 14 amino acids long. CDR3 nucleotides: TGTGCCAGTAAACCGGACAGGGACCAAGAGACCCAGTACTTC. This codes for CASKPDRDQETQYF.

The V gene is TRBV5-1, the J gene TRBJ1-6; a possible D gene is TRBD1 (5 bases). The CDR3 is made up of 16 amino acids. V was clipped by 4 bases and J by 5 bases, with 16 bases between them. Germline CDR1 reads SGHRS; CDR2 reads YFSETQ. The CDR3 sequence: CASSRESGRHNSPLHF. The CDR3 coding sequence is TGCGCCAGCAGCCGGGAGTCAGGGAGGCATAATTCACCCCTCCACTTT.

This clone was detected only once. This chain joins TRBV5-4 and TRBJ2-1, with 8 bases lining up with TRBD1. Germline V CDR1 and CDR2: SGHNT, YYREEE (reference sequence). CDR3 size: 15 residues. With 4 bases clipped from V and 0 bases from J, the junction kept 3 bases outside the gene matches. CDR3: CASSKTGGSYNEQFF. CDR3 nucleotide sequence: TGTGCCAGCAGCAAAACAGGGGGCTCCTACAATGAGCAGTTCTTC.

The V and J genes are TRBV5-4 and TRBJ1-1; a weak D match, TRBD1 (5 bases). With 5 bases removed from V and 2 bases from J, the gap between germline ends came to 19 bases. In germline, CDR1 is SGHNT, CDR2 YYREEE (reference sequence). The CDR3 has 16 residues. The CDR3 region has the DNA TGTGCCAGCAGGTTTGGGCACATGGGGCCAAACACTGAAGCTTTCTTT. Translating it yields CASRFGHMGPNTEAFF.

Remarks on this clone: Distinct nucleotide sequences in the sample also encode this CDR3. The genes are TRBV5-1 and TRBJ2-5, with TRBD2 matching 8 bases. The germline gives CDR1 SGHRS, CDR2 YFSETQ. Trimming cost V 0 bases and J 5 bases; bases outside gene matches: 6. This CDR3 is built from 15 residues. CDR3 DNA sequence: TGCGCCAGCAGCTTGGCGGGGGGGGTCGGGGAGACCCAGTACTTC. It is translated as CASSLAGGVGETQYF.

This chain links TRBV19 with TRBJ1-1; tentatively, D is TRBD1 (6 bases). Germline V gene data show CDR1 as LNHDA and CDR2 as SQIVND (reference sequence). With 6 bases removed from V and 4 bases from J, the gap between germline ends came to 15 bases. This CDR3 is 14 amino acids long. The CDR3 DNA follows: TGTGCCAGTAGGACTTCGACAGGAGGCACTGAAGCTTTCTTT. Its protein is CASRTSTGGTEAFF.

The chain is built from TRBV19 and TRBJ2-1, with 10 positions matching TRBD2. This CDR3 region has 15 residues. The V segment lost 3 bases and the J segment 9 bases; nucleotides outside the gene matches: 8. Per germline, CDR1 LNHDA and CDR2 SQIVND (reference sequence). The CDR3 DNA is TGTGCCAGTAGTATGCTAGCGGGAGTCGGGGTTGAGCAGTTCTTC. Protein: CASSMLAGVGVEQFF.

V is TRBV9 and J is TRBJ1-1, with D possibly TRBD1 on 5 matching bases. The germline CDR1 and CDR2 sequences are SGDLS and YYNGEE. Deletions cut 0 bases from V and 0 bases from J, with 18 bases between. The CDR3 loop spans 18 amino acids. The CDR3 DNA sequence: TGTGCCAGCAGCGTAGGAACGGGGGGAGGCATCATGAACACTGAAGCTTTCTTT. This encodes CASSVGTGGGIMNTEAFF.

The CDR3 region is CASSEAGAYEQYF. The CDR3 nucleotides are TGTGCCAGCAGCGAGGCGGGCGCCTACGAGCAGTACTTC. The chain employs TRBV7-2 and TRBJ2-7, with a weak D call TRBD2 (5 bases). The CDR3 has 13 amino acids. CDR1 is SGHTA, CDR2 FQGNSA, per germline. The V gene lost 5 bases and the J gene lost 2 bases, with 10 bases spanning the gap.

J is TRBJ2-7 and V is TRBV9; 15 positions match TRBD2. The CDR3 spans 17 residues. After removal of 5 bases from V and 2 bases from J, the junction contained 8 bases not matched to a gene. Germline CDR1 is SGDLS and CDR2 is YYNGEE. This chain's CDR3 is CASSPGTSGRSPYEQYF. CDR3 sequence (DNA): TGTGCCAGCAGTCCCGGGACTAGCGGGAGGTCCCCCTACGAGCAGTACTTC.

The rearrangement links TRBV7-2 to TRBJ2-2, with D possibly matching TRBD2 (5 bases). Germline CDR1 and CDR2: SGHTA and FQGNSA. V was trimmed by 1 base and J by 1 base, leaving 10 bases between them. The CDR3 is 16 amino acids. In DNA form, the CDR3 reads TGTGCCAGCAGCTTAGTTCCGGGAAAGAACACCGGGGAGCTGTTTTTT. Protein product: CASSLVPGKNTGELFF.

This sequence joins TRBV5-6 and TRBJ1-2; 12 nucleotides line up with TRBD1. V shed 3 bases, J shed 1 base, and the junction held 7 bases outside the gene matches. Germline V gene data show CDR1 as SGHDT and CDR2 as YYEEEE. The CDR3 sequence is 17 residues long. This chain's CDR3 is CASSSGTGGFYNYGYTF. Here the CDR3 DNA reads TGTGCCAGCAGCTCCGGGACAGGGGGCTTCTATAACTATGGCTACACCTTC.

The genes are TRBV30 and TRBJ1-6; weak D call: TRBD1 (6 bases). CDR3 length: 13 amino acids. In germline, CDR1 is GTSNPN, CDR2 SVGIG (reference sequence). Trimming shortened V by 8 bases and J by 7 bases, and 15 bases separated the two germline ends. CDR3 loop: CAGNPQGNSPLHF. CDR3 bases: TGTGCCGGAAACCCACAGGGAAATTCACCCCTCCACTTT.

The V call is TRBV27, the J call TRBJ2-5; 7 bases fit TRBD1. Germline loops: CDR1 MNHEY, CDR2 SMNVEV (reference sequence). V lost 0 bases to trimming and J lost 5 bases; unmatched junction nucleotides: 6. CDR3 length equals 15 residues. The CDR3 region is CASSLSYRGGETQYF. CDR3 coding DNA: TGTGCCAGCAGTTTATCGTACAGGGGCGGGGAGACCCAGTACTTC.

V is TRBV5-1 and J is TRBJ2-3; TRBD2 matches at 13 bases. CDR1 and CDR2 from the germline V gene are SGHRS and YFSETQ. Trimming took 4 bases from V and 6 from J; bases not matched to a gene: 8. The CDR3 is made up of 16 amino acids. CDR3 DNA: TGCGCCAGCAGCCTGGGACTAGCGGGGCGCTCCGATACGCAGTATTTT. It codes for CASSLGLAGRSDTQYF.

The rearrangement uses TRBV6-4 and TRBJ1-2, with TRBD1 matching 8 bases. Germline CDR1 and CDR2: MRHNA and SNTAGT. The CDR3 is 13 residues long. Germline trimming cut 3 bases from V and 5 bases from J; bases unmatched to any gene: 2. In DNA, the CDR3 is TGTGCCAGCAGTGAAACAGGGGGGTATGGCTACACCTTC. Its protein is CASSETGGYGYTF.

This chain joins TRBV2 and TRBJ2-7; 8 bases match TRBD1. After removal of 6 bases from V and 5 bases from J, the junction contained 15 bases not matched to a gene. The germline V gene has CDR1 SNHLY and CDR2 FYNNEI. The CDR3 totals 16 residues. The CDR3 DNA reads as TGTGCCAGCAGCCCGTCCCGGGACAGGACTATCGACGAGCAGTACTTC. Residues: CASSPSRDRTIDEQYF.

Only a few counts were recorded for this clone. V usage is TRBV5-6 and J usage is TRBJ1-4; D remains unclear. CDR3 length: 15 amino acids. The germline CDR1 and CDR2 sequences are SGHDT and YYEEEE. V was shortened by 0 bases and J by 8 bases, with 14 bases between the two germline ends. Here the CDR3 DNA reads TGTGCCAGCAGCTTGGCTTCGGGTATATACGAAAAACTGTTTTTT. This encodes CASSLASGIYEKLFF. The complete variable domain, with remaining parts taken from reference TRBV5-6 and TRBJ1-4, reads DAGVTQSPTHLIKTRGQQVTLRCSPKSGHDTVSWYQQALGQGPQFIFQYYEEEERQRGNFPDRFSGHQFPNYSSELNVNALLLGDSALYLCASSLASGIYEKLFFGSGTQLSVL.

CDR3 nucleotides: TGTGCCAGTAGAGAAACCGGGACTAGCGGAAACACGAACACCGGGGAGCTGTTTTTT. This sequence encodes CASRETGTSGNTNTGELFF. V is TRBV19 and J is TRBJ2-2, with 11 positions matching TRBD2. V trimming: 6 bases; J trimming: 0 bases; junction bases outside the gene matches: 12. Germline values: CDR1 LNHDA, CDR2 SQIVND (reference sequence). The CDR3 sequence is 19 residues long.

The chain joins TRBV9 to TRBJ2-1; 12 positions agree with TRBD1. J was trimmed by 8 bases and V by 2 bases; bases with no gene match: 8. Germline V lookup: CDR1 SGDLS, CDR2 YYNGEE. CDR3 size: 16 residues. The CDR3 DNA reads TGTGCCAGCAGCGTCGAGGGGGGACAGGGGGCTGATGAGCAGTTCTTC. As protein: CASSVEGGQGADEQFF.

The V call is TRBV4-3, the J call TRBJ2-6, with 8 bases fitting TRBD2. V dropped 4 bases and J dropped 15; count of bases not matched to a gene: 14. This CDR3 is 15 amino acids long. Germline V gives CDR1 LGHNA, CDR2 YSLEER. The CDR3 reads CASSPPREGVQGLTF. Here the CDR3 DNA reads TGCGCCAGCAGCCCTCCCCGGGAGGGGGTACAAGGCCTGACTTTC.

This clone was detected a few times. V gene TRBV2 combines with J gene TRBJ2-7, with 9 bases identical to TRBD1. The CDR3 sequence is 13 residues long. J gave up 4 bases and V 4 bases, and 2 bases lay outside the gene matches. CDR1 and CDR2 from the germline V gene are SNHLY and FYNNEI. CDR3 sequence reads: CASSVGQGYEQYF. CDR3 in DNA: TGTGCCAGCAGTGTTGGACAGGGGTACGAGCAGTACTTC.